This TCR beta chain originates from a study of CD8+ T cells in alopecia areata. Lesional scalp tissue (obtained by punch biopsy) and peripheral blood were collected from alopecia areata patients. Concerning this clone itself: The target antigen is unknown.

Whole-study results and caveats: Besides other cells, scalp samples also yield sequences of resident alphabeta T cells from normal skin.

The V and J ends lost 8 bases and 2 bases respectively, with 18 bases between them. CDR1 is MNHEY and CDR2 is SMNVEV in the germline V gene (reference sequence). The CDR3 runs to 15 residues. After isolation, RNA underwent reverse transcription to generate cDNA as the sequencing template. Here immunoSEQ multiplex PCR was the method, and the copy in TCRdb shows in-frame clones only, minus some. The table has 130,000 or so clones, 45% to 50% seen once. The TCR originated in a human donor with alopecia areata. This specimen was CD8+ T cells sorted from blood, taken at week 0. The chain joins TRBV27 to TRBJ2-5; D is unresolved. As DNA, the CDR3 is TGTGCCAGCGGCGATCCGGGTCCACCTCAAGAGACCCAGTACTTC. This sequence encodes CASGDPGPPQETQYF.